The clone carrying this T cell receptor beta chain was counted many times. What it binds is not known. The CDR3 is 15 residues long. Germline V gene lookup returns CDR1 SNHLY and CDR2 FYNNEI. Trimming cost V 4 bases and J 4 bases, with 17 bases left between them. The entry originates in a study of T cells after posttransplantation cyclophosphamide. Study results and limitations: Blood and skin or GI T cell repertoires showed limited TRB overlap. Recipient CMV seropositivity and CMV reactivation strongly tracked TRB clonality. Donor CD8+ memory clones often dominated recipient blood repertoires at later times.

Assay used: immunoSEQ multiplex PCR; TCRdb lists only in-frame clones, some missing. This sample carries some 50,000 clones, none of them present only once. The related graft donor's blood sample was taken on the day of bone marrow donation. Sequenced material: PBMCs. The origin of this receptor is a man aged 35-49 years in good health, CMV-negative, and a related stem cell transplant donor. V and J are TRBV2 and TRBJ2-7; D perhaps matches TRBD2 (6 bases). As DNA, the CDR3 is TGTGCCAGCAGTGTCTTCGGAGGGCCCGCTTACGAGCAGTACTTC. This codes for CASSVFGGPAYEQYF.